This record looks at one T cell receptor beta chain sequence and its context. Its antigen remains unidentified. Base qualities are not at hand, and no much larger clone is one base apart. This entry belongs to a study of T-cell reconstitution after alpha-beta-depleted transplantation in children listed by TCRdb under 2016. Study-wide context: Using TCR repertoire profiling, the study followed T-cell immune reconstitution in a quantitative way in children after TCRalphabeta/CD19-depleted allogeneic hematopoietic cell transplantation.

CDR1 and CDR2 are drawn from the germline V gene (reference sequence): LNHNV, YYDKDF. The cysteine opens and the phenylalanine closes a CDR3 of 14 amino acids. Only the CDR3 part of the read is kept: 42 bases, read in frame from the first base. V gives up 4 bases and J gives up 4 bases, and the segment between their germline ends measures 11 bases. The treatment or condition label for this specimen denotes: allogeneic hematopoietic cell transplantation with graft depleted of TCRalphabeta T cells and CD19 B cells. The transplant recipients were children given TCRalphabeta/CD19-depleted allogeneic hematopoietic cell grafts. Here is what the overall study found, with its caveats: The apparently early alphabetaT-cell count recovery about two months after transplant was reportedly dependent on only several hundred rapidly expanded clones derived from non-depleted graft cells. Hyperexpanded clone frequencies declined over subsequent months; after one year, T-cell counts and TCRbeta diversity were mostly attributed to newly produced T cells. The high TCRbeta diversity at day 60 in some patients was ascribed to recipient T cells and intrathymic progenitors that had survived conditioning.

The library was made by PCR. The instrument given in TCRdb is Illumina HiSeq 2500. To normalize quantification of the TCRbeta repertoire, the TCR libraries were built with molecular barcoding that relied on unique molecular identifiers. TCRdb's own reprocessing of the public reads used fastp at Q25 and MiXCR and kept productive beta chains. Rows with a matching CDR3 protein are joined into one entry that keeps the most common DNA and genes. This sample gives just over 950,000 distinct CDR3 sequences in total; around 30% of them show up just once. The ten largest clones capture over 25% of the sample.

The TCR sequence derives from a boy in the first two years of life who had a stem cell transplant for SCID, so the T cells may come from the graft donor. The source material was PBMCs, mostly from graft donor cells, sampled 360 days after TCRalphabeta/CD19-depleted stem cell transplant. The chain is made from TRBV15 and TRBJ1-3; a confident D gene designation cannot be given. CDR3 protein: CATSTPPRGNTIYF. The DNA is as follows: TGTGCCACCAGCACTCCACCCAGGGGAAACACCATATATTTT.